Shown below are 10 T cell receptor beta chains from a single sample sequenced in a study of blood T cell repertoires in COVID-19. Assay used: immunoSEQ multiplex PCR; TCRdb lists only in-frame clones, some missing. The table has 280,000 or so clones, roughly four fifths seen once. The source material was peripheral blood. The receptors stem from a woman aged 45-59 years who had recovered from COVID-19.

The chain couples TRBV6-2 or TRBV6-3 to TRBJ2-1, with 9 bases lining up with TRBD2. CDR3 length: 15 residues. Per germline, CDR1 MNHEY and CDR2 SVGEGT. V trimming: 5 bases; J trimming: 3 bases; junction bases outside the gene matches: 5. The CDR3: CASSPSGGYYNEQFF. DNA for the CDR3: TGTGCCAGCAGTCCCAGCGGGGGGTACTACAATGAGCAGTTCTTC.

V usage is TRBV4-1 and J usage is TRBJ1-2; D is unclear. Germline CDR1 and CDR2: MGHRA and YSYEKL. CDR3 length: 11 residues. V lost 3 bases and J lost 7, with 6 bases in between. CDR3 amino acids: CASSQLGGYTF. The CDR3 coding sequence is TGCGCCAGCAGCCAGCTCGGTGGCTACACCTTC.

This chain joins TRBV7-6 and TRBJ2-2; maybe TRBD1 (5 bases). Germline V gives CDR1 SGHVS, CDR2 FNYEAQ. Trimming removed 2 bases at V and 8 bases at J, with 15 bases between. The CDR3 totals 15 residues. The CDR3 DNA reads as TGTGCCAGCAGCTTATCAGGGTTCCGTGCTGGGGAGCTGTTTTTT. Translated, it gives CASSLSGFRAGELFF.

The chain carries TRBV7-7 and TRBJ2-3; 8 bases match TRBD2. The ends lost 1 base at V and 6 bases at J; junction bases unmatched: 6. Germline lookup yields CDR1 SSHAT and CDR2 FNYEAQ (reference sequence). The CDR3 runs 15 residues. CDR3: CASSLDGGAWDTQYF. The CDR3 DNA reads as TGTGCCAGCAGCTTAGACGGGGGGGCGTGGGATACGCAGTATTTT.

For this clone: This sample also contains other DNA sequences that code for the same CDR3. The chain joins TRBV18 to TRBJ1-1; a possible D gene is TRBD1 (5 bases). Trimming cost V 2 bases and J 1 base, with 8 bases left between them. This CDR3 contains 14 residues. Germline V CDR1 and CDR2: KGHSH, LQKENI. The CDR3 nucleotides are TGTGCCAGCTCACCAGGGCAGGGGAACACTGAAGCTTTCTTT. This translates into CASSPGQGNTEAFF. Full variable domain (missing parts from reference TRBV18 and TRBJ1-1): NAGVMQNPRHLVRRRGQEARLRCSPMKGHSHVYWYRQLPEEGLKFMVYLQKENIIDESGMPKERFSAEFPKEGPSILRIQQVVRGDSAAYFCASSPGQGNTEAFFGQGTRLTVV.

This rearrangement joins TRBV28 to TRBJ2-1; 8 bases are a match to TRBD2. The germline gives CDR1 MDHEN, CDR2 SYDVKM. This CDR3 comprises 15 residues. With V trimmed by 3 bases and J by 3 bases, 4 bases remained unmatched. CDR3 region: CASSLGGRFYNEQFF. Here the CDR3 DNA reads TGTGCCAGCAGTTTGGGCGGGAGGTTCTACAATGAGCAGTTCTTC.

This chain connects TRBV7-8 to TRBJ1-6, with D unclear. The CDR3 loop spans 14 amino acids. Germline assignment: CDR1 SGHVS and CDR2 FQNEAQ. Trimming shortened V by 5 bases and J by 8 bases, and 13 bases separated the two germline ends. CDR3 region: CASSLTWADSPLHF. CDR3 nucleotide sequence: TGTGCCAGCAGCCTGACATGGGCCGATTCACCCCTCCACTTT.

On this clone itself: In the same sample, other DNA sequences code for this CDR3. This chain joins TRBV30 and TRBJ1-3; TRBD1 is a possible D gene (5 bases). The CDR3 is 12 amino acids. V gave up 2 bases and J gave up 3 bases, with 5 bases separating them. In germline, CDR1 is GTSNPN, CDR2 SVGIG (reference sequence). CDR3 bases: TGTGCCTGGAGTCAGGGTGGAAACACCATATATTTT. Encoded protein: CAWSQGGNTIYF.

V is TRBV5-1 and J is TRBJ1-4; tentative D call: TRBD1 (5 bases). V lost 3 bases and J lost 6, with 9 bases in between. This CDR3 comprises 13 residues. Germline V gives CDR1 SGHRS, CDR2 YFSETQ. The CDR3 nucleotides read TGCGCCAGCAGCTGGGGGGACCATGAAAAACTGTTTTTT. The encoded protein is CASSWGDHEKLFF. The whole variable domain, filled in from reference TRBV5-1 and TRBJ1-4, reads KAGVTQTPRYLIKTRGQQVTLSCSPISGHRSVSWYQQTPGQGLQFLFEYFSETQRNKGNFPGRFSGRQFSNSRSEMNVSTLELGDSALYLCASSWGDHEKLFFGSGTQLSVL.

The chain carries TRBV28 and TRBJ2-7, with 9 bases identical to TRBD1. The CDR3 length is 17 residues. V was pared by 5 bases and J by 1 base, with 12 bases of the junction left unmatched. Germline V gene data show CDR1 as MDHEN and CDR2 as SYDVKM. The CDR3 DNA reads TGTGCCAGCAGTGTAGCCGGGACAGGGATTGGTTCCTACGAGCAGTACTTC. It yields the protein CASSVAGTGIGSYEQYF.